The 21 T cell receptor beta chains given below trace back to one sample, sequenced in a study of tumor and adjacent non-tumor tissue in lung cancer. A modified ARM-PCR protocol with three rounds of nested PCR amplified TCRbeta. One entry per CDR3 protein, called by TCRdb with MiXCR from the multiplex PCR reads. The sample records more than 85,000 distinct CDR3 sequences, under 90% being singletons. RNA was extracted from bulk tissue without any cell sorting. Sequencing was done on a sample of lung tumor tissue. All receptors come from a man between 65 and 85 years old with non-small cell lung cancer.

With regard to this clonotype: Germline is not matched at one junction end, which may reflect a read error. The J gene is TRBJ1-5, the V gene TRBV6-1, with D hard to call. This CDR3 has 11 amino acids. Germline V gives CDR1 MNHNS, CDR2 SASEGT. The CDR3 DNA sequence: TGTGTCAGCATCTGGAACGGGCCCCATCATTTT. It encodes CVSIWNGPHHF.

This chain joins TRBV20-1 and TRBJ1-3; 12 bases agree with TRBD1. This CDR3 has 15 residues. CDR1 and CDR2 from the germline V gene are DFQATT and SNEGSKA (reference sequence). CDR3: CTTGTGGISGNTIYF. The CDR3 DNA reads as TGCACTACTGGGACAGGGGGCATCTCTGGAAACACCATATATTTT.

On this clonotype itself: Its ends do not fully match the called genes, so a read error is possible. V is TRBV28 and J is TRBJ1-5; 8 nucleotides line up with TRBD1. The CDR3 consists of 15 residues. Germline loops: CDR1 MDHEN, CDR2 SYDVKM. CDR3 sequence (DNA): TGTGCCAGCAGGCTGTCAGGGGGCAAAGGTCAGCCCAAGCATTTT. Protein product: CASRLSGGKGQPKHF.

This clonotype was seen more than once but under ten times. In DNA, the CDR3 is TGCGCCAGCAGTGAGTCAGGTGGTAATGGGGCCAACGTCCTGACTTTC. Protein: CASSESGGNGANVLTF. This chain joins TRBV10-2 and TRBJ2-6; no clear D gene. Germline V gives CDR1 WSHSY, CDR2 SAAADI. V shed 0 bases and J shed 3 bases, with 9 bases lying between them. This CDR3 comprises 16 residues.

CDR3 in amino acids: CASSKRMNLHTEAFF. In DNA, the CDR3 is TGTGCCAGCAGTAAACGAATGAACTTGCACACTGAAGCTTTCTTT. This chain joins TRBV6-1 and TRBJ1-1; D call uncertain. The length of the CDR3 is 15 residues. Trimming pared 5 bases from V and 3 bases from J, leaving 16 bases between. CDR1 is MNHNS and CDR2 is SASEGT in the germline V gene.

Worth noting for this clonotype: The junction departs from germline at one end; a sequencing error may be responsible. V gene TRBV6-6 combines with J gene TRBJ2-7; D possibly corresponds to TRBD2 (7 bases). CDR3 length: 14 residues. In germline, CDR1 is MNHNY, CDR2 SVGAGI (reference sequence). The CDR3 loop reads CASGGGGQIYEQHF. CDR3 sequence (DNA): TGTGCCAGCGGGGGGGGCGGACAGATCTACGAGCAACACTTC.

Remarks on this clonotype: The conserved phenylalanine or tryptophan normally closing the CDR3 is absent here, so this likely arose from a read error. The limits of the CDR3 on the DNA are not certain, so only TCRdb's listed CDR3 is given. The rearrangement uses TRBV29-1 and TRBJ2-1; the table's D call TRBD2 went unverified against the DNA. CDR1 and CDR2 from the germline V gene are SQVTM and ANQGSEA. The CDR3 spans 14 residues, counting both ends. The CDR3 is CSVDVAGVYNEQFL.

The V call is TRBV4-2, the J call TRBJ1-2, with 7 bases that match TRBD1. Unmatched junction bases numbered 6, after V lost 1 base and J lost 7 bases. CDR1 is LGHNA and CDR2 is YNFKEQ in the germline V gene. CDR3 length equals 14 residues. The CDR3 region has the DNA TGTGCCAGCAGCCAAGCCGGGACAGTAGCTGGCTACACCTTC. Translating it yields CASSQAGTVAGYTF.

With respect to this clonotype: At one end, the junction sequence differs from germline, possibly due to a read error. The chain is built from TRBV5-4 and TRBJ2-1; a weak D match, TRBD1 (5 bases). CDR1 and CDR2 (germline): SGHNT, YYREEE (reference sequence). The CDR3 is made up of 15 amino acids. The CDR3 coding sequence is TGTACCAGCAGCTTTGGGTGCAGGGTGGGGAATGAGCAGCTCTTC. Amino acids: CTSSFGCRVGNEQLF.

Points on this clonotype: One junction end disagrees with the germline gene, perhaps due to a read error. The rearrangement uses TRBV29-1 and TRBJ1-2; D is uncertain. CDR3 size: 16 residues. The V gene's germline CDR1 is SQVTM and CDR2 ANQGSEA. In DNA, the CDR3 is TGTAGCGTTGTCTCCTATCAATCATCGGGAGATGATGGGTACACCTTC. Its protein product is CSVVSYQSSGDDGYTF.

The chain links TRBV29-1 to TRBJ2-1; D may be TRBD2 (7 bases). Germline V gene sequence: CDR1 SQVTM, CDR2 ANQGSEA. The CDR3 is 14 amino acids. In DNA, the CDR3 is TGCAACGTCTTAACGGGGGGCCGGGGTAATGAGCAGTTCTTC. Translating gives CNVLTGGRGNEQFF.

With respect to this clonotype: A much more abundant neighbour one base away suggests this may be a read error. The chain joins TRBV12-3 or TRBV12-4 to TRBJ1-4, with 11 bases matching TRBD1. The CDR3 extends over 17 amino acids. CDR3 residues: CVSSSGTGGMVYEKLFF. The CDR3 region has the DNA TGTGTCAGCAGTTCCGGGACAGGGGGTATGGTATATGAAAAACTGTTTTTT.

Regarding this clonotype: Mismatch with germline at one junction end may stem from a read error. The chain employs TRBV12-3 or TRBV12-4 and TRBJ2-7; 7 bases match TRBD2. The CDR3 runs 14 residues. CDR3 residues: CASSPAGMTYEQYF. The CDR3 nucleotides are TGCGCCAGCAGTCCAGCGGGGATGACCTACGAGCAGTACTTC.

As regards this clonotype: Compared with germline, one end of the junction differs, possibly owing to a read error. The chain recombines TRBV6-2 or TRBV6-3 with TRBJ2-1; D may be TRBD2 (7 bases). This CDR3 has 15 amino acids. CDR1 MNHEY and CDR2 SVGEGT come from the germline V gene. The CDR3 here is CASSPRGGLYNGQFF. The CDR3 DNA sequence: TGTGCCAGCAGCCCTAGGGGGGGTCTCTATAATGGGCAGTTCTTC.

A word on this clonotype: The junction and the germline gene differ at one end; a read error may be behind it. The rearrangement uses TRBV29-1 and TRBJ2-2; 10 bases agree with TRBD2. Germline CDR1 and CDR2: SQVTM and ANQGSEA. This CDR3 is built from 14 residues. For the CDR3, the DNA is TGCAGCGCTGACGTAGCGGGGGGCAAAGGGGAACTGTTTTTT. Translating gives CSADVAGGKGELFF.

The chain combines TRBV6-5 with TRBJ1-4; 9 bases are a match to TRBD1. Germline V gene lookup returns CDR1 MNHEY and CDR2 SVGAGI. Germline trimming cut 6 bases from V and 7 bases from J; bases unmatched to any gene: 9. The CDR3 loop spans 15 amino acids. The CDR3: CASRCGQGRREKLFF. The CDR3 bases are TGTGCCAGCAGATGTGGACAGGGGAGACGTGAAAAACTGTTTTTT.

About this clonotype itself: A single base separates this from a much larger clone, so it may be a read error. This chain joins TRBV28 and TRBJ1-5; D unresolved. The CDR3 covers 12 residues. Germline CDR1 and CDR2: MDHEN and SYDVKM. CDR3 sequence: CATSGLNQPLHF. CDR3 nucleotides: TGTGCCACCTCCGGGTTGAATCAGCCCCTGCATTTT.

The genes are TRBV6-6 and TRBJ1-3; D gene uncertain. In germline, CDR1 is MNHNY, CDR2 SVGAGI (reference sequence). CDR3 length equals 13 residues. V lost 1 base and J 5 bases, leaving 6 bases between the germline ends. The CDR3 sequence: CASSYLNRNTIYF. CDR3 DNA: TGTGCCAGCAGTTACTTGAACAGAAACACCATATATTTT.

On this clonotype itself: One end of the junction fails to match germline, which may point to a read error. This chain links TRBV11-2 with TRBJ2-1, with 7 nucleotides matching TRBD1. Germline assignment: CDR1 SGHAT and CDR2 FQNNGV. This CDR3 contains 15 residues. The DNA of the CDR3 is TGTACCAGCAGCTTAGGTCCAGGGGGTGTTCCTGAGCAGTTCTTC. Encoded protein: CTSSLGPGGVPEQFF.

As regards this clonotype: A read error may account for a junction end that differs from germline. The chain combines TRBV12-3 or TRBV12-4 with TRBJ1-1, with D possibly being TRBD1 (5 bases). The CDR3 consists of 14 residues. CDR3 in DNA: TGTGCCACCAGTCTCAGGGTTTACACCATTGAAGCTTTCTTT. Translation gives CATSLRVYTIEAFF.

On this clonotype: One end of the junction fails to match germline, which may point to a read error. The rearrangement joins TRBV14 to TRBJ1-6; D is undetermined. Germline lookup yields CDR1 SGHDN and CDR2 FVKESK. CDR3 length equals 12 residues. The CDR3 region is CDSSRGRSPLHF. In DNA form, the CDR3 reads TGTGACAGCAGCCGTGGGCGGTCACCCCTCCACTTT.